The 27 T cell receptor beta chains below come from one sample, sequenced in a study of cytomegalovirus exposure and HLA in healthy donors. 13 Jbeta primers and 60 Vbeta primers were used for the PCR. Clones were sequenced by immunoSEQ multiplex PCR, and TCRdb holds only the in-frame ones, with some missing. The sample shows around 130,000 clones, about 75% of them seen only once. The source material was PBMCs. These receptor sequences come from a woman aged 40 to 50 in good health and CMV-seropositive.

This rearrangement joins TRBV7-2 to TRBJ1-4; D is uncertain. This CDR3 region has 15 residues. Germline V CDR1 and CDR2: SGHTA, FQGNSA. V lost 3 bases, J lost 4 bases, and 12 bases lay in between. The CDR3 is CASSFQFLSNEKLFF. CDR3 nucleotides: TGTGCCAGCAGCTTCCAATTTCTAAGTAATGAAAAACTGTTTTTT.

The chain couples TRBV7-9 to TRBJ1-3; D is ambiguous. The germline V gene has CDR1 SEHNR and CDR2 FQNEAQ (reference sequence). Trimming took 2 bases from V and 0 from J, leaving 11 bases between them. The CDR3 contains 16 residues. The CDR3 sequence is CASSLNLPVSGNTIYF. DNA for the CDR3: TGTGCCAGCAGCTTAAATCTCCCGGTCTCTGGAAACACCATATATTTT. Full variable domain (rest looked up from reference TRBV7-9 and TRBJ1-3): DTGVSQNPRHKITKRGQNVTFRCDPISEHNRLYWYRQTLGQGPEFLTYFQNEAQLEKSRLLSDRFSAERPKGSFSTLEIQRTEQGDSAMYLCASSLNLPVSGNTIYFGEGSWLTVV.

V gene TRBV5-1 combines with J gene TRBJ2-7, with D possibly TRBD1 on 6 matching bases. Germline-derived CDR1 and CDR2 are SGHRS and YFSETQ. V gave up 0 bases and J gave up 6 bases, with 7 bases separating them. CDR3 length: 12 amino acids. CDR3 DNA sequence: TGCGCCAGCAGCTTGGTGGACAGCGAGCAGTACTTC. Translation gives CASSLVDSEQYF.

V is TRBV7-6 and J is TRBJ1-4; D unresolved. CDR3 length: 15 amino acids. V dropped 4 bases and J dropped 6 bases, with 15 bases sitting between them. Germline CDR1 reads SGHVS; CDR2 reads FNYEAQ. CDR3 in DNA: TGTGCCAGCAGCTCGAGGACTACTTCGGATGAAAAACTGTTTTTT. It is translated as CASSSRTTSDEKLFF. Supplemented by reference TRBV7-6 and TRBJ1-4, the full variable domain reads GAGVSQSPRYKVTKRGQDVALRCDPISGHVSLYWYRQALGQGPEFLTYFNYEAQQDKSGLPNDRFSAERPEGSISTLTIQRTEQRDSAMYRCASSSRTTSDEKLFFGSGTQLSVL.

The chain links TRBV4-2 to TRBJ2-7; D is possibly TRBD2 (5 bases). The length of the CDR3 is 14 residues. Germline V gene lookup returns CDR1 LGHNA and CDR2 YNFKEQ. V dropped 0 bases and J dropped 3 bases, with 9 bases sitting between them. The CDR3 loop is CASSQDYAGYEQYF. DNA of the CDR3: TGTGCCAGCAGCCAAGATTATGCGGGCTACGAGCAGTACTTC.

There are a few counts of this clone. The chain has TRBV19 and TRBJ2-2; no clear D gene. This CDR3 is 13 amino acids long. The ends were cut back, 9 bases at V and 4 bases at J, with 12 bases in the middle. Germline CDR1 and CDR2: LNHDA and SQIVND (reference sequence). The DNA of the CDR3 is TGTGCCAGCTCCCGTATGAGCACCGGGGAGCTGTTTTTT. Translating gives CASSRMSTGELFF.

The chain employs TRBV7-6 and TRBJ2-1; TRBD2 agrees at 10 bases. Looked up from germline, CDR1 is SGHVS and CDR2 is FNYEAQ. This CDR3 spans 15 amino acids. V lost 0 bases, J lost 9 bases, and 5 bases stayed unmatched. In DNA form, the CDR3 reads TGTGCCAGCAGCTTAGCTATTACTAGCGGGGTTGAGCAGTTCTTC. As protein: CASSLAITSGVEQFF.

The chain couples TRBV25-1 to TRBJ2-4; 11 nucleotides align to TRBD2. Germline V gene data show CDR1 as MGHDK and CDR2 as SYGVNS. The CDR3 spans 17 residues. Unmatched junction bases numbered 11, after V lost 1 base and J lost 9 bases. This CDR3 is CASSELRLAGPGGIQYF. As DNA, the CDR3 is TGTGCCAGCAGTGAATTACGACTAGCGGGGCCCGGAGGCATTCAGTACTTC.

The gene calls are TRBV4-3 and TRBJ2-3; weak D call: TRBD1 (5 bases). The germline gives CDR1 LGHNA, CDR2 YSLEER. The CDR3 spans 15 residues. Trimming left V 0 bases short and J 0 bases short, with 7 bases between. The CDR3 coding sequence is TGCGCCAGCAGCCAAGATGGGGCTAGCACAGATACGCAGTATTTT. The encoded protein is CASSQDGASTDTQYF.

The CDR3 loop reads CASSEASFQGQAKNIQYF. The CDR3 DNA follows: TGTGCCAGCAGTGAAGCAAGCTTTCAGGGTCAAGCCAAAAACATTCAGTACTTC. The V and J genes are TRBV6-1 and TRBJ2-4, with D possibly being TRBD1 (5 bases). V lost 0 bases and J lost 0, with 15 bases in between. The CDR3 sequence is 18 residues long. CDR1 and CDR2 (germline): MNHNS, SASEGT.

The chain uses TRBV30 and TRBJ1-2; 9 bases match TRBD1. The CDR3 contains 13 residues. From germline, CDR1 is GTSNPN and CDR2 SVGIG (reference sequence). The ends lost 1 base at V and 4 bases at J; junction bases unmatched: 1. The CDR3 here is CAWSGDRVYGYTF. CDR3 DNA sequence: TGTGCCTGGAGTGGGGACAGGGTCTATGGCTACACCTTC.

The J gene is TRBJ2-1, the V gene TRBV12-5; possible D gene TRBD1, 5 bases. This CDR3 is 12 amino acids long. The germline V and J ends were trimmed by 1 base and 13 bases, with 11 bases remaining between them. The germline CDR1 and CDR2 sequences are LGHNT and FRNRAP. This CDR3 is CASGLGGGTQFF. As DNA, the CDR3 is TGTGCTAGTGGTTTGGGGGGCGGAACCCAGTTCTTC.

The rearrangement links TRBV6-6 to TRBJ2-1; D unclear. The CDR3 is 14 amino acids. Germline loops: CDR1 MNHNY, CDR2 SVGAGI (reference sequence). V was clipped by 2 bases and J by 0 bases, with 5 bases between them. The CDR3 DNA sequence: TGTGCCAGCAGTTACCACGGCTCCTACAATGAGCAGTTCTTC. It specifies CASSYHGSYNEQFF.

This clone was detected once. The rearrangement joins TRBV6-6 to TRBJ2-1; 11 bases agree with TRBD2. Germline CDR1 is MNHNY and CDR2 is SVGAGI (reference sequence). The V gene end was trimmed by 4 bases and the J gene end by 4 bases; junction bases not matched to a gene: 6. CDR3 length: 16 residues. The chain's CDR3 is CASSWGLAGGYNEQFF. The CDR3 DNA follows: TGTGCCAGCAGTTGGGGGCTAGCGGGGGGTTACAATGAGCAGTTCTTC.

The V call is TRBV7-2, the J call TRBJ2-1, with 10 bases fitting TRBD1. Germline lookup yields CDR1 SGHTA and CDR2 FQGNSA. The CDR3 has 16 residues. V shed 4 bases, J shed 2 bases, and the junction held 5 bases outside the gene matches. The CDR3: CASSSDRGRPYNEQFF. The CDR3 DNA reads as TGTGCCAGCAGCTCGGACAGGGGGAGGCCCTACAATGAGCAGTTCTTC.

This clone has more than one count but fewer than ten. The chain links TRBV6-1 to TRBJ1-6, with a weak D call TRBD1 (6 bases). Germline CDR1 reads MNHNS; CDR2 reads SASEGT. The CDR3 loop spans 14 amino acids. Trimming stripped 5 bases from V and 6 bases from J, with 11 bases between. CDR3 nucleotides: TGTGCCAGCAGTTCTACAGGGCGTAATTCACCCCTCCACTTT. It specifies CASSSTGRNSPLHF.

The gene calls are TRBV2 and TRBJ1-5; weak D call: TRBD1 (5 bases). V lost 9 bases to trimming and J lost 6 bases, with 15 bases between them. CDR1 is SNHLY and CDR2 is FYNNEI in the germline V gene. This CDR3 has 13 amino acids. This CDR3 is CASLAGGGQPQHF. Written as DNA, the CDR3 is TGTGCCAGTCTCGCGGGGGGGGGTCAGCCCCAGCATTTT.

This clone was seen a handful of times. CDR3 sequence reads: CASSILGRPYGYTF. The CDR3, as DNA: TGTGCCAGTAGTATTTTGGGCCGACCCTATGGCTACACCTTC. J is TRBJ1-2 and V is TRBV19; D is undetermined. Per germline, CDR1 LNHDA and CDR2 SQIVND (reference sequence). Trimming cost V 3 bases and J 4 bases, with 12 bases left between them. This CDR3 is built from 14 residues. Filled out from reference TRBV19 and TRBJ1-2, the complete variable domain reads DGGITQSPKYLFRKEGQNVTLSCEQNLNHDAMYWYRQDPGQGLRLIYYSQIVNDFQKGDIAEGYSVSREKKESFPLTVTSAQKNPTAFYLCASSILGRPYGYTFGSGTRLTVV.

This clone came up once. The rearrangement uses TRBV10-1 and TRBJ1-2, with TRBD1 matching 10 bases. CDR3 length equals 13 residues. After removal of 6 bases from V and 3 bases from J, the junction contained 1 base not matched to a gene. Germline assignment: CDR1 WNHNN and CDR2 SYGVQD (reference sequence). CDR3 sequence: CASSGTGDYGYTF. The DNA for the CDR3 is TGCGCCAGCAGCGGGACAGGGGACTATGGCTACACCTTC.

This clone rates as medium-sized. The V gene is TRBV7-9, the J gene TRBJ1-3; D is possibly TRBD1 (6 bases). Looked up from germline, CDR1 is SEHNR and CDR2 is FQNEAQ (reference sequence). Deletions cut 5 bases from V and 0 bases from J, with 14 bases between. The CDR3 is made up of 16 amino acids. The CDR3 DNA sequence: TGTGCCAGCAGCCCACGGGACACGAGCTCTGGAAACACCATATATTTT. Protein: CASSPRDTSSGNTIYF. Looking up the rest from reference TRBV7-9 and TRBJ1-3 gives the full variable domain: DTGVSQNPRHKITKRGQNVTFRCDPISEHNRLYWYRQTLGQGPEFLTYFQNEAQLEKSRLLSDRFSAERPKGSFSTLEIQRTEQGDSAMYLCASSPRDTSSGNTIYFGEGSWLTVV.

The V gene is TRBV19, the J gene TRBJ2-1; a weak D match, TRBD2 (5 bases). V lost 3 bases and J lost 10, with 10 bases in between. The CDR3 extends over 12 amino acids. Per the germline V gene, CDR1 is LNHDA and CDR2 is SQIVND (reference sequence). The CDR3 nucleotides are TGTGCCAGTAGTATGGGCGGGCCCGAGCAGTTCTTC. Residues: CASSMGGPEQFF.

CDR3 sequence: CAIPRDSSYEQYF. The CDR3 nucleotides are TGTGCCATCCCCCGGGACAGCTCCTACGAGCAGTACTTC. The chain combines TRBV10-3 with TRBJ2-7, with TRBD1 matching over 7 bases. Germline CDR1 ENHRY, CDR2 SYGVKD. This CDR3 spans 13 amino acids. J was trimmed by 0 bases and V by 8 bases; bases with no gene match: 4.

The J gene is TRBJ1-2, the V gene TRBV30, with D uncertain. Trimming cost V 4 bases and J 0 bases, with 12 bases left between them. This CDR3 has 14 residues. CDR1 GTSNPN and CDR2 SVGIG come from the germline V gene (reference sequence). The DNA of the CDR3 is TGTGCCTGGAACCATGACTCTCCTAACTATGGCTACACCTTC. Its protein product is CAWNHDSPNYGYTF.

This sequence joins TRBV2 and TRBJ2-7; tentative D call: TRBD1 (5 bases). Germline CDR1 is SNHLY and CDR2 is FYNNEI. Trimming cost V 4 bases and J 3 bases, with 10 bases left between them. The CDR3 is 13 residues long. The CDR3 is CASSVVQGYEQYF. CDR3 coding DNA: TGTGCCAGCAGTGTAGTTCAGGGCTACGAGCAGTACTTC.

The chain joins TRBV9 to TRBJ1-4, with a tentative D call TRBD1 (5 bases). This CDR3 is built from 15 residues. Germline assignment: CDR1 SGDLS and CDR2 YYNGEE. Trimming shortened V by 3 bases and J by 3 bases, and 12 bases separated the two germline ends. This CDR3 reads CASSESGTSNEKLFF. CDR3 in DNA: TGTGCCAGCAGCGAGTCCGGGACTTCTAATGAAAAACTGTTTTTT.

V gene TRBV7-2 combines with J gene TRBJ1-2; TRBD1 aligns across 10 bases. The germline V gene has CDR1 SGHTA and CDR2 FQGNSA. J was trimmed by 5 bases and V by 5 bases; bases with no gene match: 8. This CDR3 has 15 residues. The CDR3 nucleotides read TGTGCCAGCAGCCCTCCGGGACAGGGGAGATATGGCTACACCTTC. It yields the protein CASSPPGQGRYGYTF.

This chain connects TRBV6-1 to TRBJ1-4; D is possibly TRBD1 (6 bases). The V and J ends lost 1 base and 11 bases respectively, with 14 bases between them. The CDR3 runs 14 residues. Germline CDR1 reads MNHNS; CDR2 reads SASEGT. This chain's CDR3 is CASSEEDRRSKLFF. The CDR3 DNA is TGTGCCAGCAGTGAAGAGGACAGAAGGTCCAAACTGTTTTTT.